This T cell receptor (beta chain) originates from a study of tumor and adjacent non-tumor tissue in lung cancer. The overall study: Aged about 31 to 85 years, patients included roughly ten men and five or six women with stage I to III disease.

Remarks on this clonotype: Its antigen is still unknown. One end of the junction does not line up with germline, which may come from a read error.

Three rounds of nested PCR, following a modified ARM-PCR protocol, produced the TCRbeta library. TCRdb reanalysed the multiplex PCR reads using MiXCR and keeps one entry per CDR3 protein. The sample contains roughly 49,000 distinct CDR3 sequences, 74% of which appear only once. Points from the study as a whole: Normal lung showed higher cumulative top 100 clone frequency than tumor.

The template was RNA from unsorted bulk tissue. More than 3 cm separated this lung sample from the edge of the tumor. Between August and November 2014, newly diagnosed, chemotherapy-naive lung cancer patients underwent thoracic surgery in China. From germline, CDR1 is MNHNY and CDR2 SVGAGI (reference sequence). This CDR3 is 11 amino acids long. The sequencing input was distant non-tumor lung tissue. This chain uses TRBV6-6 with TRBJ1-1; no clear D gene. This sequence was found in a woman between 55 and 75 years old with non-small cell lung cancer. In DNA form, the CDR3 reads TGTGCCGGCAGAGCGAGAGAAAGAGCTTTCTTT. Its translation is CAGRARERAFF.